These 2 T cell receptor beta chains were all obtained from the same sample, sequenced in a study of CD8+ T cells in alopecia areata. cDNA reverse transcribed from extracted RNA served as the sequencing template. Clones were read by immunoSEQ multiplex PCR, and TCRdb kept only the in-frame ones, dropping some. Of 90,000 to 150,000 clones detected, roughly 60% appear once; the ten largest clones hold 25% to 35%. Treatment defined: oral pan-JAK inhibitor, 5-10 mg twice daily. Here the sequenced sample was CD8+ T cells sorted from blood, taken at week 4, from a patient treated with tofacitinib. All receptors come from a human donor with alopecia areata.

This clone has only a few counts. V and J are TRBV30 and TRBJ2-7, with D tentatively TRBD1 or TRBD2 (5 bases each). CDR3 length: 12 amino acids. From germline, CDR1 is GTSNPN and CDR2 SVGIG (reference sequence). V shed 3 bases and J shed 4 bases, with 10 bases lying between them. CDR3 sequence: CAWSEGIYEQYF. CDR3 sequence (DNA): TGTGCCTGGAGCGAGGGGATTTACGAGCAGTACTTC.

Regarding this clone: A junction end diverges from the germline sequence, so it may reflect a read error. This sequence joins TRBV27 and TRBJ2-7, with 9 positions matching TRBD1. Germline assignment: CDR1 MNHEY and CDR2 SMNVEV (reference sequence). The length of the CDR3 is 15 residues. The CDR3 reads CASSLSGTGFYEQYF. The CDR3 DNA follows: TGTGCCAGCAGTCTATCCGGGACAGGGTTCTACGAGCAGTACTTC.